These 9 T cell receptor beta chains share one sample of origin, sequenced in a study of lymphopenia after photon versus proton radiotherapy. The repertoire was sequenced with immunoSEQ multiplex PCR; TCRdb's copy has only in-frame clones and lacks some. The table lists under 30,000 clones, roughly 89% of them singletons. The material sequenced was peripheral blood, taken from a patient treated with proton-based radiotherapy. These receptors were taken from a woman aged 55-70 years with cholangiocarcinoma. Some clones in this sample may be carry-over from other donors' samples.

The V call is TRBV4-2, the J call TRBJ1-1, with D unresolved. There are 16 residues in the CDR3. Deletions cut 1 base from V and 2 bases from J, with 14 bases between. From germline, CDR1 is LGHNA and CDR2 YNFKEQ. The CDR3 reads CASSQGGQNFNTEAFF. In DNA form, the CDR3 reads TGTGCCAGCAGCCAAGGAGGGCAGAACTTTAACACTGAAGCTTTCTTT.

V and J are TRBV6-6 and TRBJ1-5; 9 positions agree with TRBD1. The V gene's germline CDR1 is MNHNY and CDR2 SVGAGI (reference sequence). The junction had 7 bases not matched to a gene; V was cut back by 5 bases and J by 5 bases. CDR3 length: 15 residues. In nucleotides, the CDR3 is TGTGCCAGCAGTCAACAGACAGGGGGGTATCAGCCCCAGCATTTT. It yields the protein CASSQQTGGYQPQHF.

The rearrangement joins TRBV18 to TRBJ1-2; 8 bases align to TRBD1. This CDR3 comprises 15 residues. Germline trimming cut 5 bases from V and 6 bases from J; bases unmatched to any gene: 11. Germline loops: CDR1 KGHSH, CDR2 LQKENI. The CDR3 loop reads CASSKAGGAKDGYTF. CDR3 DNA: TGTGCCAGCTCAAAAGCAGGGGGCGCAAAGGATGGCTACACCTTC.

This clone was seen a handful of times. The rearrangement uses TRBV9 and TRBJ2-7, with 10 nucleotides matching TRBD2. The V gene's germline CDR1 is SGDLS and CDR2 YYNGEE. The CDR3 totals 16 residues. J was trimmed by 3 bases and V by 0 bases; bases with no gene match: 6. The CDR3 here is CASSVGASGGYYEQYF. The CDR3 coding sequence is TGTGCCAGCAGCGTAGGAGCTAGCGGGGGATACTACGAGCAGTACTTC.

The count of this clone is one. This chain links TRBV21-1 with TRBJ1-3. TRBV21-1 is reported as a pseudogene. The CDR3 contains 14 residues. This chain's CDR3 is CASRASGGGNTIYF. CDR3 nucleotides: TGTGCCAGCAGGGCCTCGGGGGGCGGAAACACCATATATTTT.

In DNA form, the CDR3 reads TGTGCCAGCAGTGAAGCCGGGAACGGGGTTTATGGCTACACCTTC. Translation gives CASSEAGNGVYGYTF. The chain has TRBV6-1 and TRBJ1-2; D is unclear. Germline loops: CDR1 MNHNS, CDR2 SASEGT. Trimming took off 0 bases at V and 5 bases at J, with 13 bases between the two ends. The length of the CDR3 is 15 residues.

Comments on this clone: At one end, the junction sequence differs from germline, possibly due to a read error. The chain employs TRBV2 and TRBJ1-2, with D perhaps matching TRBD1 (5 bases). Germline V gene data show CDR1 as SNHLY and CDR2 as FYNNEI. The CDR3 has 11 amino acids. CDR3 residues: CASSQLGRSNF. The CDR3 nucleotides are TGTGCCAGCAGTCAACTGGGACGCTCGAACTTC.

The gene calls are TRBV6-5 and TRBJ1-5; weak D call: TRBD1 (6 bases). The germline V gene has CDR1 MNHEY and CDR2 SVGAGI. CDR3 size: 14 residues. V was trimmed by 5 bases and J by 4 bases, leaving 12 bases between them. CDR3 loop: CASSTTGPNQPQHF. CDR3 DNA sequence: TGTGCCAGCAGTACGACAGGTCCAAATCAGCCCCAGCATTTT.

CDR3 residues: CASSLGRVYDYGYTF. CDR3 DNA: TGTGCCAGCAGCTTAGGCAGGGTTTACGACTATGGCTACACCTTC. V gene TRBV13 combines with J gene TRBJ1-2; maybe TRBD1 (5 bases). Trimming took off 0 bases at V and 3 bases at J, with 11 bases between the two ends. CDR1 is PRHDT, CDR2 FYEKMQ, per germline (reference sequence). The CDR3 covers 15 residues.